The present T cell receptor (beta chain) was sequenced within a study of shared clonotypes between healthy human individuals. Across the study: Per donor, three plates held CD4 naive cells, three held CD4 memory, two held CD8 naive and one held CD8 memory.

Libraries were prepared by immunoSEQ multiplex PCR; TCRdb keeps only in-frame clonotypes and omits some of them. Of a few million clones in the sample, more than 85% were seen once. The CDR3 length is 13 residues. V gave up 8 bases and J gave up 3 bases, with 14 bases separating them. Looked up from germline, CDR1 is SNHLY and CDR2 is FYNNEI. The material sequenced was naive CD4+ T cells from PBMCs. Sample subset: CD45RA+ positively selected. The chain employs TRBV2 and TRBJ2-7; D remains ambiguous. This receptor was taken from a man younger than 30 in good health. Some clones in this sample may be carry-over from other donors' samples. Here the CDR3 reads CASSGGQSYEQYF. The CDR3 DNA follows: TGTGCCAGCTCCGGTGGGCAGAGCTACGAGCAGTACTTC.